What follows is one TCR beta chain and its context. The sample originates from a study of control samples from healthy donors and cancer patients. The table came from immunoSEQ multiplex PCR; TCRdb's copy has only in-frame clones and leaves some out. The repertoire has 100,000 to 150,000 clones, roughly 92% of them found once; the top ten carry approximately 0.57%. The CDR3 has 16 residues. Looked up from germline, CDR1 is SGHRS and CDR2 is YFSETQ. Losses at the gene ends were 4 bases for V and 1 base for J; bases not matched to a gene: 9. This TCR derives from an elderly man with head and neck cancer. Source material: PBMCs. The chain is built from TRBV5-1 and TRBJ1-1, with 8 bases that match TRBD1. Written as DNA, the CDR3 is TGCGCCAGCAGCACGACAGGGGCCATGACGAACACTGAAGCTTTCTTT. Amino acids: CASSTTGAMTNTEAFF.